Following are 21 T cell receptor beta chains from one sample sequenced in a study of T cells expressing NK-cell markers. TCRdb reprocessed the 5' RACE reads and reports one entry per CDR3 protein, with no DNA. The table gives roughly 120,000 distinct CDR3 sequences; the top ten clones make up around 18% of it. Sequenced input: blood T cells: a sorted CD56 or NKG2C T cell subset, CD4+ or CD8+ T cells, or bulk PBMC T cells (not recorded which). The receptor set was obtained from a woman aged 18-69 years in good health.

This chain joins TRBV29-1 and TRBJ2-1; there is no DNA to check the TCRdb D call of TRBD2. The germline V gene has CDR1 SQVTM and CDR2 ANQGSEA. The CDR3 loop spans 15 amino acids. Here the CDR3 reads CSVPGLAESYNEQFF.

The chain links TRBV5-6 to TRBJ2-7; TCRdb reports TRBD2, a call that lacks DNA to check it against. There are 16 residues in the CDR3. Germline assignment: CDR1 SGHDT and CDR2 YYEEEE. The chain's CDR3 is CASSWETSGGTYEQYF. Using reference TRBV5-6 and TRBJ2-7 for the parts outside the CDR3, the full variable domain is DAGVTQSPTHLIKTRGQQVTLRCSPKSGHDTVSWYQQALGQGPQFIFQYYEEEERQRGNFPDRFSGHQFPNYSSELNVNALLLGDSALYLCASSWETSGGTYEQYFGPGTRLTVT.

The V and J genes are TRBV5-1 and TRBJ1-3; TCRdb gives TRBD1 as the D gene, but with no DNA this cannot be confirmed. This CDR3 contains 15 residues. Germline CDR1 SGHRS, CDR2 YFSETQ. The CDR3: CASSLDRGPGNTIYF.

The chain employs TRBV25-1 and TRBJ2-3; lacking DNA, the TRBD2 call made by TCRdb goes unchecked. The CDR3 runs to 16 residues. Germline V gene sequence: CDR1 MGHDK, CDR2 SYGVNS. CDR3 region: CASSNLASGTPDTQYF.

The chain employs TRBV5-5 and TRBJ2-2; TCRdb outputs TRBD2, but without DNA this stays unchecked. Germline V gene data show CDR1 as SGHKS and CDR2 as YYEKEE (reference sequence). This CDR3 comprises 16 residues. The CDR3 region is CASSLNPASLPGELFF.

The rearrangement links TRBV19 to TRBJ1-1. This CDR3 has 13 residues. Germline values: CDR1 LNHDA, CDR2 SQIVND (reference sequence). This chain's CDR3 is CASSSPGNTEAFF.

The CDR3 loop is CASSLVRAGEPYEQYF. This rearrangement joins TRBV7-9 to TRBJ2-7; the TCRdb D gene call, TRBD2, has no DNA to confirm it. In germline, CDR1 is SEHNR, CDR2 FQNEAQ (reference sequence). The CDR3 length is 16 residues.

The V gene is TRBV4-3, the J gene TRBJ2-3; TCRdb picks TRBD1, but there is no DNA to check that call. This CDR3 comprises 18 residues. Germline CDR1 LGHNA, CDR2 YSLEER. CDR3 amino acids: CASSPPPHPGQGADTQYF.

CDR3 in amino acids: CASSPDSSAGETQYF. The rearrangement uses TRBV12-3 or TRBV12-4 and TRBJ2-5; TCRdb names TRBD2, which stays unverified in the absence of DNA. The CDR3 consists of 15 residues.

The gene calls are TRBV7-2 and TRBJ2-3; TCRdb picks TRBD1, but there is no DNA to check that call. Germline values: CDR1 SGHTA, CDR2 FQGNSA. The CDR3 totals 13 residues. The CDR3 is CASGALSTDTQYF.

The CDR3 here is CSVERDYNEQFF. The V call is TRBV29-1, the J call TRBJ2-1; TCRdb picks TRBD1, but there is no DNA to check that call. The CDR3 runs 12 residues. Germline V gene lookup returns CDR1 SQVTM and CDR2 ANQGSEA.

The V and J genes are TRBV14 and TRBJ2-7; TCRdb reports TRBD2, a call that lacks DNA to check it against. The CDR3 spans 12 residues. Germline V CDR1 and CDR2: SGHDN, FVKESK. The CDR3 loop is CASSHLGLHKYF.

The genes are TRBV7-2 and TRBJ2-1; without DNA, the TCRdb call of TRBD2 cannot be checked. The V gene's germline CDR1 is SGHTA and CDR2 FQGNSA. This CDR3 has 15 amino acids. The CDR3 protein is CASSPGPGSYNEQFF.

The V gene is TRBV2, the J gene TRBJ2-2; TCRdb picks TRBD1, but there is no DNA to check that call. CDR3 length equals 15 residues. CDR1 and CDR2 from the germline V gene are SNHLY and FYNNEI. This CDR3 is CASSGDTPNTGELFF.

This chain connects TRBV3-1 to TRBJ1-2. Germline values: CDR1 LGHDT, CDR2 YNNKEL (reference sequence). The CDR3 is 16 residues long. Here the CDR3 reads CASSQGSEILAYGYTF.

This chain joins TRBV9 and TRBJ1-3; lacking DNA, the TRBD1 call made by TCRdb goes unchecked. Germline CDR1 SGDLS, CDR2 YYNGEE. This CDR3 comprises 15 residues. This CDR3 is CASSDGTTSGNTIYF.

The chain combines TRBV5-6 with TRBJ2-1; TCRdb designates TRBD1, a call that cannot be tested without DNA. CDR3 size: 15 residues. Germline loops: CDR1 SGHDT, CDR2 YYEEEE. CDR3 residues: CASSVPFGAGNEQFF.

The chain combines TRBV4-3 with TRBJ1-2. The CDR3 is 15 amino acids. Germline V gene lookup returns CDR1 LGHNA and CDR2 YSLEER. The CDR3 reads CASSQDRYQGYGYTF.

The chain carries TRBV27 and TRBJ2-2; TCRdb's D call of TRBD1 is untestable without DNA. The CDR3 totals 14 residues. CDR1 is MNHEY and CDR2 is SMNVEV in the germline V gene (reference sequence). The chain's CDR3 is CASRYSTGTGELFF.

The CDR3 loop is CASLPGSGANVLTF. The chain recombines TRBV7-2 with TRBJ2-6; TCRdb indicates TRBD1, and absent DNA this call remains unverified. Germline V gene sequence: CDR1 SGHTA, CDR2 FQGNSA. The CDR3 has 14 residues. Full variable domain (remainder filled in from reference TRBV7-2 and TRBJ2-6): GAGVSQSPSNKVTEKGKDVELRCDPISGHTALYWYRQSLGQGLEFLIYFQGNSAPDKSGLPSDRFSAERTGGSVSTLTIQRTQQEDSAVYLCASLPGSGANVLTFGAGSRLTVL.

V usage is TRBV29-1 and J usage is TRBJ2-1; the TCRdb D gene call, TRBD1, has no DNA to confirm it. The CDR3 sequence is 13 residues long. From germline, CDR1 is SQVTM and CDR2 ANQGSEA. The CDR3 spells CSVDLGVVDEQFF.